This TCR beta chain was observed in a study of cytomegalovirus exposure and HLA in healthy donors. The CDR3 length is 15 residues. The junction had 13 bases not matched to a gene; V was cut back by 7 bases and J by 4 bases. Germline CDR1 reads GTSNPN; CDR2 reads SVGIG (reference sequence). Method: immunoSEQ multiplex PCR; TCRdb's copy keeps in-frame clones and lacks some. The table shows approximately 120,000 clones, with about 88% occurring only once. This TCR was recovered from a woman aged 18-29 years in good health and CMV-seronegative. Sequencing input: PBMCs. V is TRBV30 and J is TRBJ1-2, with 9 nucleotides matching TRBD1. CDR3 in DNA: TGTGCCTTTTTAACTCCGGGACAGGGACCCTATGGCTACACCTTC. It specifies CAFLTPGQGPYGYTF.